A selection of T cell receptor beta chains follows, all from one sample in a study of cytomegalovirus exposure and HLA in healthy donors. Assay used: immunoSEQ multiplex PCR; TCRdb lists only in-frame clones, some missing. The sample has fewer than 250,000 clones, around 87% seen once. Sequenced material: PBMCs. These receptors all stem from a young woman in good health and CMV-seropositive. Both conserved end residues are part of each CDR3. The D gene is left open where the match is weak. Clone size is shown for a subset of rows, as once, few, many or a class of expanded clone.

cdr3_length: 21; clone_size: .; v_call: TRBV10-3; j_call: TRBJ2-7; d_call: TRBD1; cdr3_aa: CAISEPTPRHRGLSFSYEQYF; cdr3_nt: TGTGCCATCAGTGAGCCAACTCCCCGGCACAGGGGTTTGTCCTTCTCCTACGAGCAGTACTTC
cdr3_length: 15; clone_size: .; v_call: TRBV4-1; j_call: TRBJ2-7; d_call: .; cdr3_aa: CASSQEVAQGIEQYF; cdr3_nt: TGCGCCAGCAGCCAAGAAGTGGCCCAGGGGATCGAGCAGTACTTC
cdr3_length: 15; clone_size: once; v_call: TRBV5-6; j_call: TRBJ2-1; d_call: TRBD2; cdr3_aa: CASSTLAGSDNEQFF; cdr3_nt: TGTGCCAGCAGCACACTAGCGGGTTCAGACAATGAGCAGTTCTTC
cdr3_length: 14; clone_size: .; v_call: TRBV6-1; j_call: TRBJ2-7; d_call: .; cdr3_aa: CASSASGGQYEQYF; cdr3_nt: TGTGCCAGCAGTGCCAGCGGCGGACAGTACGAGCAGTACTTC
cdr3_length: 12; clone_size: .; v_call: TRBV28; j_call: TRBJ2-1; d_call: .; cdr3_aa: CASSSGGNEQFF; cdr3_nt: TGTGCCAGCAGTTCCGGGGGAAATGAGCAGTTCTTC
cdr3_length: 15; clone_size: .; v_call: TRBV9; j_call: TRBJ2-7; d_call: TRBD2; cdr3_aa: CASSVYGTSGYEQYF; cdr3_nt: TGTGCCAGCAGCGTTTATGGGACTAGCGGCTACGAGCAGTACTTC
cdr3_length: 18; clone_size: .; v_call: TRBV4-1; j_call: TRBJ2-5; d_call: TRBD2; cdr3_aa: CASSPQTSGWRYQETQYF; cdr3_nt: TGCGCCAGCAGCCCCCAGACTAGCGGGTGGAGGTACCAAGAGACCCAGTACTTC
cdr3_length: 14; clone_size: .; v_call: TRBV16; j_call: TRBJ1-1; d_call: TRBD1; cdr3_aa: CASSPWDRETEAFF; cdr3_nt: TGTGCCAGCAGCCCTTGGGACAGGGAGACTGAAGCTTTCTTT
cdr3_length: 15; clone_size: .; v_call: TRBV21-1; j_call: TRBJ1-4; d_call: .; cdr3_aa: CASSILTGSGEKLFF; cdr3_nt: TGTGCCAGCAGCATCCTGACAGGTTCAGGGGAAAAACTGTTTTTT
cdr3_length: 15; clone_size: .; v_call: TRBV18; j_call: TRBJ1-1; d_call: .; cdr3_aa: CASSPRREMNTEAFF; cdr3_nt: TGTGCCAGCTCACCACGGAGGGAGATGAACACTGAAGCTTTCTTT
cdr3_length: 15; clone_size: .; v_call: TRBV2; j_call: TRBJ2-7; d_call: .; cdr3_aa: CASREGAIASYEQYF; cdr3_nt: TGTGCCAGCAGGGAGGGGGCTATCGCTTCCTACGAGCAGTACTTC
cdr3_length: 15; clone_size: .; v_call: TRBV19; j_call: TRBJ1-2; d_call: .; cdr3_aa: CASSFTGTANYGYTF; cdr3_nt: TGTGCCAGTAGTTTCACAGGCACAGCTAACTATGGCTACACCTTC
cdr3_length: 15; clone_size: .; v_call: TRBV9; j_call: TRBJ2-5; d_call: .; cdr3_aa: CASSVGAQDYLTQYF; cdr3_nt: TGTGCCAGCAGCGTAGGTGCCCAGGACTACCTAACCCAGTACTTC
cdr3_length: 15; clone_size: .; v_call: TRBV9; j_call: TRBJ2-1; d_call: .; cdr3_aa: CASSARGSSYNEQFF; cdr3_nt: TGTGCCAGCAGCGCGCGGGGAAGCTCCTACAATGAGCAGTTCTTC
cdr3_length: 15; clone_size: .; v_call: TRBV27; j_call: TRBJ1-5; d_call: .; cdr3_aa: CASSTGSYSNQPQHF; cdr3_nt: TGTGCCAGCTCGACAGGATCTTATAGCAATCAGCCCCAGCATTTT
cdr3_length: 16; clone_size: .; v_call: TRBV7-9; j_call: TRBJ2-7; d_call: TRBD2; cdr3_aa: CASGLGLAGLPYEQYF; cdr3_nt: TGTGCCAGCGGCCTAGGGTTAGCGGGTCTACCCTACGAGCAGTACTTC
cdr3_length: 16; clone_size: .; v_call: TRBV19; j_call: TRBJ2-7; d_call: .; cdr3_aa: CASTLRDSPSSYEQYF; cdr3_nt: TGTGCCAGTACTCTACGGGACTCCCCGAGCTCCTACGAGCAGTACTTC
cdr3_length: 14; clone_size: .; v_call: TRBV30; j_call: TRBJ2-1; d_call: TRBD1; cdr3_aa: CAWSADRVGVGQFF; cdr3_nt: TGTGCCTGGAGTGCGGACAGGGTGGGGGTAGGGCAGTTCTTC
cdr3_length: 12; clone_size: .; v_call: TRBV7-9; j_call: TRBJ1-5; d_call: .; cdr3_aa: CASSSPTEPQHF; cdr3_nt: TGTGCCAGCAGCTCCCCCACAGAGCCCCAGCATTTT
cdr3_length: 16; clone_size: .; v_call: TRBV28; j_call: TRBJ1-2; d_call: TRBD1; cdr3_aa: CASRPPGQGAVGGYTF; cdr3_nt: TGTGCCAGCAGACCGCCCGGACAGGGGGCGGTCGGGGGCTACACCTTC
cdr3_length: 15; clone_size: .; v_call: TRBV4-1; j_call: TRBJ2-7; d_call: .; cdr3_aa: CASSPQGEASYEQYF; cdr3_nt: TGCGCCAGCAGCCCGCAGGGGGAGGCCTCCTACGAGCAGTACTTC
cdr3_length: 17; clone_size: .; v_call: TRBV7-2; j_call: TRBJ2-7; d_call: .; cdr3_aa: CASSLDVWVGTSYEQYF; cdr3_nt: TGTGCCAGCAGCTTAGATGTCTGGGTGGGCACGTCCTACGAGCAGTACTTC
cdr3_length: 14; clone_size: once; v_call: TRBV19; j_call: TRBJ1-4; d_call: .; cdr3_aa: CASSPTGLNEKLFF; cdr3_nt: TGTGCCAGTAGTCCGACAGGTCTTAATGAAAAACTGTTTTTT
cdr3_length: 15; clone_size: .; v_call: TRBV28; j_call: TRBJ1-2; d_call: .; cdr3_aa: CASSENEDMGNGYTF; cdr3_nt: TGTGCCAGCAGTGAAAACGAGGACATGGGTAATGGCTACACCTTC
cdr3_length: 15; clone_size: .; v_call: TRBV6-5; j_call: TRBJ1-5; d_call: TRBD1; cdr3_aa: CASSPGTEIIQPQHF; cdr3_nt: TGTGCCAGCAGCCCCGGGACAGAAATCATTCAGCCCCAGCATTTT
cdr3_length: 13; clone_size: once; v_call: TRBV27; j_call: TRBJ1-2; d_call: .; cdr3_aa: CASSSSPNYGYTF; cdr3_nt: TGTGCCAGCAGTTCGAGCCCTAACTATGGCTACACCTTC
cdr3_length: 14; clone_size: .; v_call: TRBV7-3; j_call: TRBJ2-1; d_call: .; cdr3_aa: CASSPTSNPNEQFF; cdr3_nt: TGTGCCAGCAGCCCCACTAGCAACCCGAATGAGCAGTTCTTC
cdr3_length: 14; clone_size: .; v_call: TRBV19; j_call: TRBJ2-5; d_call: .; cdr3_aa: CASSIYGGKETQYF; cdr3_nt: TGTGCCAGTAGTATTTATGGAGGGAAAGAGACCCAGTACTTC
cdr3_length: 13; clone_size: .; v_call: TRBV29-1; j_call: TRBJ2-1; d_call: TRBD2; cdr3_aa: CSVEGAGDNEQFF; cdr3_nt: TGCAGCGTTGAGGGCGCGGGAGACAATGAGCAGTTCTTC
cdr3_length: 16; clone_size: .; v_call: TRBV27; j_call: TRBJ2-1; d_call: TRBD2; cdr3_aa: CASSSLIAGAPNEQFF; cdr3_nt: TGTGCCAGCAGTTCCCTAATCGCGGGAGCACCGAATGAGCAGTTCTTC
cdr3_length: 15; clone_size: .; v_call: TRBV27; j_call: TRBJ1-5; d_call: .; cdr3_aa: CASSASAGADQPQHF; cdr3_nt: TGTGCCAGCAGTGCCTCCGCGGGGGCGGATCAGCCCCAGCATTTT
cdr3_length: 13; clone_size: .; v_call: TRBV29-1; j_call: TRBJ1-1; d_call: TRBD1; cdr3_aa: CSVEQGAWTEAFF; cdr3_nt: TGCAGCGTTGAACAGGGGGCATGGACTGAAGCTTTCTTT
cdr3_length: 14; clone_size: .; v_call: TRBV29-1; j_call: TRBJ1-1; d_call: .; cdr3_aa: CSVAAGALKTEAFF; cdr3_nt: TGCAGCGTTGCGGCAGGGGCCCTCAAGACTGAAGCTTTCTTT
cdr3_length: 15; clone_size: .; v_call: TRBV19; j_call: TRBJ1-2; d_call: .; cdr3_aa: CASSMISGVSYGYTF; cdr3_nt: TGTGCCAGTAGTATGATCTCAGGGGTTTCCTATGGCTACACCTTC
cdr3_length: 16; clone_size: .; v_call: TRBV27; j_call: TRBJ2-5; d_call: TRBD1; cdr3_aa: CASSHHPGQGEETQYF; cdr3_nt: TGTGCCAGCAGCCACCACCCGGGACAGGGAGAAGAGACCCAGTACTTC
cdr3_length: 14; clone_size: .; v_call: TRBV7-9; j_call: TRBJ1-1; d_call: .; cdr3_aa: CASSLTGGDTEAFF; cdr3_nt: TGTGCCAGCAGCTTAACGGGAGGGGACACTGAAGCTTTCTTT
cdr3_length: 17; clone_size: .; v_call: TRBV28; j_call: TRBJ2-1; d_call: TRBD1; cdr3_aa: CASSLVFWDRRNNEQFF; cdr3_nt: TGTGCCAGCAGTTTAGTGTTTTGGGACAGGCGAAACAATGAGCAGTTCTTC
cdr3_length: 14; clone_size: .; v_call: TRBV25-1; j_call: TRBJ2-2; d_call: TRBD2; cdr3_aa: CASSVPGGTGELFF; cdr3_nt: TGTGCCAGCAGTGTTCCGGGAGGCACCGGGGAGCTGTTTTTT
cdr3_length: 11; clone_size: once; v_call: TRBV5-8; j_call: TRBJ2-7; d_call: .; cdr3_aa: CASSRGYEQYF; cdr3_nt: TGTGCCAGCAGCCGAGGCTACGAGCAGTACTTC
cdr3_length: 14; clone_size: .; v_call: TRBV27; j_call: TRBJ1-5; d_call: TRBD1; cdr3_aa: CASRTTGGNQPQHF; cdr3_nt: TGTGCCAGCAGGACGACAGGGGGGAATCAGCCCCAGCATTTT
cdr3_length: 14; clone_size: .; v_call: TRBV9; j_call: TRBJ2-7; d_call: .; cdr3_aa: CASSVGTVSYEQYF; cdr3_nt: TGTGCCAGCAGCGTAGGAACAGTGAGCTACGAGCAGTACTTC
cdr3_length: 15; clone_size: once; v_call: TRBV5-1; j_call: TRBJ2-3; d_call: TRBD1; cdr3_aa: CASSWTGGPTDTQYF; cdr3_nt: TGCGCCAGCAGCTGGACAGGCGGCCCTACAGATACGCAGTATTTT
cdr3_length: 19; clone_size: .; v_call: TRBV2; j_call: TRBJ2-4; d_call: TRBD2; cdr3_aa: CASTRLAGGNTLAKNIQYF; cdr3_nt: TGTGCCAGCACCAGACTAGCGGGAGGAAATACCCTAGCCAAAAACATTCAGTACTTC
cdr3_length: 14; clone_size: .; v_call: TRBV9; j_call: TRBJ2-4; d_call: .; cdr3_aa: CASSRSNSRNIQYF; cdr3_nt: TGTGCCAGCAGTAGGTCAAACTCCAGGAACATTCAGTACTTC
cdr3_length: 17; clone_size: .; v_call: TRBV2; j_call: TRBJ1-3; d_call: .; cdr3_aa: CASSGPTEQKSGNTIYF; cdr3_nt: TGTGCCAGCAGTGGCCCTACGGAACAGAAGTCTGGAAACACCATATATTTT
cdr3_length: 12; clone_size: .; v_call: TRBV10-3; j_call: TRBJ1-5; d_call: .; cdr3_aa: CAISPQGQPQHF; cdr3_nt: TGTGCCATCTCCCCTCAGGGTCAGCCCCAGCATTTT
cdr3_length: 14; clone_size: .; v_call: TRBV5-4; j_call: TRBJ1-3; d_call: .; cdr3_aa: CASSSFGQGNTIYF; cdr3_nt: TGTGCCAGCAGCTCCTTTGGACAGGGAAACACCATATATTTT
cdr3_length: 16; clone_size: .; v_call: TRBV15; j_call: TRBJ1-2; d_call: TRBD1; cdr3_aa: CATSRDRGPGPYGYTF; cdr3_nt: TGTGCCACCAGCAGGGACAGGGGGCCAGGCCCCTATGGCTACACCTTC
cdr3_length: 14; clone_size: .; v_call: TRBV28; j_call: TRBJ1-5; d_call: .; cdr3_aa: CASSLRQGNQPQHF; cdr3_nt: TGTGCCAGCAGTTTGCGGCAGGGGAATCAGCCCCAGCATTTT
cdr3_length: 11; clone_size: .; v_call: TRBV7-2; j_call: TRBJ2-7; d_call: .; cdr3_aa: CASSATYEQYF; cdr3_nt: TGTGCCAGCAGCGCGACCTACGAGCAGTACTTC
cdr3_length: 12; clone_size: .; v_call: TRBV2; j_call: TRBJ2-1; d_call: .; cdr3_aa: CASGRGRDEQFF; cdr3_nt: TGTGCCAGCGGTCGTGGGCGGGATGAGCAGTTCTTC
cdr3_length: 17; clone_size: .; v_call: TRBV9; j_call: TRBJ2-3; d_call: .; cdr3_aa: CASSVGLVSSGTDTQYF; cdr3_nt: TGTGCCAGCAGCGTAGGGCTAGTGAGTTCCGGGACAGATACGCAGTATTTT
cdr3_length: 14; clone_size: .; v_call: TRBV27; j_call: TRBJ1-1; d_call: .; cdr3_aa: CASSLSAGMVKAFF; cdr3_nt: TGTGCCAGCAGTTTATCGGCAGGGATGGTTAAAGCTTTCTTT
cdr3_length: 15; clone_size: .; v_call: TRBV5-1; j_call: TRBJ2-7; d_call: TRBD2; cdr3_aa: CASSLLAGANYEQYF; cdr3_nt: TGCGCCAGCAGCTTACTAGCGGGGGCTAACTACGAGCAGTACTTC
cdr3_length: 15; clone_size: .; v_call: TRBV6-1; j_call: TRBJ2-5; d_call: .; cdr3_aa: CASSGQDSPGETQYF; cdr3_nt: TGTGCCAGCAGTGGGCAAGACTCCCCCGGAGAGACCCAGTACTTC
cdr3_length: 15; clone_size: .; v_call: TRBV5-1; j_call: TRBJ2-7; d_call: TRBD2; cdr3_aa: CASSSTTSGGYEQYF; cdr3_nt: TGCGCCAGCAGCTCCACGACTAGCGGTGGATACGAGCAGTACTTC
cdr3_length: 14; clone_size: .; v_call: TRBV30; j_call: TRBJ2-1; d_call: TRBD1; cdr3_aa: CAWSTGTGVYEQFF; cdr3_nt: TGTGCCTGGAGCACCGGGACAGGAGTATATGAGCAGTTCTTC
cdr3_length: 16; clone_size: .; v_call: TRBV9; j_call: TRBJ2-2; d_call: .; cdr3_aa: CASSVGPLPGTGELFF; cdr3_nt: TGTGCCAGCAGCGTAGGGCCACTCCCGGGAACCGGGGAGCTGTTTTTT
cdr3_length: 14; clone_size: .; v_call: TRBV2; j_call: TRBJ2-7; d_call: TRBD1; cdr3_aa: CASHGTGSPYEQYF; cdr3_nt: TGTGCCAGCCACGGGACAGGGTCACCTTACGAGCAGTACTTC